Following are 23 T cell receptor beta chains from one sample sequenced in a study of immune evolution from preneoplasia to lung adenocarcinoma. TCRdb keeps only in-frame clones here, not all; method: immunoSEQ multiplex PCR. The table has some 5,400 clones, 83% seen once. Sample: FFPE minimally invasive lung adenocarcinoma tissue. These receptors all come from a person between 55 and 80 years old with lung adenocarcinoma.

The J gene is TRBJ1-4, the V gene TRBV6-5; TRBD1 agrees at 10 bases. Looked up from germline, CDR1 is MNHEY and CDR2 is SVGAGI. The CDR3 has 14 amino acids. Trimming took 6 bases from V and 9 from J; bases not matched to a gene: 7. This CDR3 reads CASRKTGGTKKLFF. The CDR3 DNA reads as TGTGCCAGCAGGAAGACAGGGGGCACGAAAAAACTGTTTTTT.

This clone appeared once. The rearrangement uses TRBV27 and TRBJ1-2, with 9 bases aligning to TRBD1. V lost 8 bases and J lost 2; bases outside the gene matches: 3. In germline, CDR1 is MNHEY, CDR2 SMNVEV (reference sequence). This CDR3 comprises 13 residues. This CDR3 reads CASGTGHNYGYTF. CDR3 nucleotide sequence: TGTGCCAGCGGGACAGGGCACAACTATGGCTACACCTTC.

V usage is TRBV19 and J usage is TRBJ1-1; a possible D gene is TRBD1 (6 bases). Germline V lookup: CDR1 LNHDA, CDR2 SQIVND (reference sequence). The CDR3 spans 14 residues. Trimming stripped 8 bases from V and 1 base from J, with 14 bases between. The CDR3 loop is CASGKGHSNTEAFF. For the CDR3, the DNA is TGTGCCAGTGGGAAGGGACACTCGAACACTGAAGCTTTCTTT.

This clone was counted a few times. CDR3 sequence: CASSFGQPRGYTF. DNA for the CDR3: TGTGCCAGCAGCTTTGGACAGCCGAGGGGCTACACCTTC. The J gene is TRBJ1-2, the V gene TRBV11-2, with TRBD1 as a possible D gene (6 bases). Germline V gene data show CDR1 as SGHAT and CDR2 as FQNNGV. Trimming stripped 3 bases from V and 8 bases from J, with 13 bases between. The CDR3 sequence is 13 residues long.

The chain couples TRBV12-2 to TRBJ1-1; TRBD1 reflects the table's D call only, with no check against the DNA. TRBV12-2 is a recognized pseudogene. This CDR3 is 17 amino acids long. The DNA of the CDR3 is TGTGCAAGTCGCTTGATTTTGACAGGGGGCGACGGAGCTGAAGCTTTCTTT. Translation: CASRLILTGGDGAEAFF.

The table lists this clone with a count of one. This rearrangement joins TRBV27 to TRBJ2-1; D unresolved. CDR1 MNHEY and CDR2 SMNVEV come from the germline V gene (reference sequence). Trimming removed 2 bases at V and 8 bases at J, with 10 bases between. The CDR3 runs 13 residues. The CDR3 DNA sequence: TGTGCCAGCAGTTTACCTTACCTCCATGAGCAGTTCTTC. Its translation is CASSLPYLHEQFF.

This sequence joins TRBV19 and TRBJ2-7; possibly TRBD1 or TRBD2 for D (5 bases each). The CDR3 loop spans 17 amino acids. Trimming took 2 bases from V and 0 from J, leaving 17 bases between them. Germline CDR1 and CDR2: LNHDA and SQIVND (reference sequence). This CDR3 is CASSIRVGAGLSYEQYF. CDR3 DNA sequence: TGTGCCAGTAGTATAAGGGTCGGGGCAGGACTCTCCTACGAGCAGTACTTC.

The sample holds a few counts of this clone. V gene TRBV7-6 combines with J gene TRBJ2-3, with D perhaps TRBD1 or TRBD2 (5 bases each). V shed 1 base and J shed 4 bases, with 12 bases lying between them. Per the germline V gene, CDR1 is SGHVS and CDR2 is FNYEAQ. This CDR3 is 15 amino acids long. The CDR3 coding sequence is TGTGCCAGCAGCTTAGTTGCCGGGGCCTCAGATACGCAGTATTTT. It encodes CASSLVAGASDTQYF. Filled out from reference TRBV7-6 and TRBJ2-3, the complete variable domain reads GAGVSQSPRYKVTKRGQDVALRCDPISGHVSLYWYRQALGQGPEFLTYFNYEAQQDKSGLPNDRFSAERPEGSISTLTIQRTEQRDSAMYRCASSLVAGASDTQYFGPGTRLTVL.

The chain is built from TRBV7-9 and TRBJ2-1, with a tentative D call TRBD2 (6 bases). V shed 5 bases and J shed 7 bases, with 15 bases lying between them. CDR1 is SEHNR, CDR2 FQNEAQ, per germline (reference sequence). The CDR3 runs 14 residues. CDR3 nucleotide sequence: TGTGCCAGCAGCCCCCCTCGGAGGGTAAATGAGCAGTTCTTC. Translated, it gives CASSPPRRVNEQFF.

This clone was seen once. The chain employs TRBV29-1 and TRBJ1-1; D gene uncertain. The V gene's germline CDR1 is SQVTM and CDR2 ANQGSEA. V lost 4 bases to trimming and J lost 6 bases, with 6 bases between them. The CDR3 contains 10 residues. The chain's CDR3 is CSVASAEAFF. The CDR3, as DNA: TGCAGCGTTGCTTCGGCTGAAGCTTTCTTT.

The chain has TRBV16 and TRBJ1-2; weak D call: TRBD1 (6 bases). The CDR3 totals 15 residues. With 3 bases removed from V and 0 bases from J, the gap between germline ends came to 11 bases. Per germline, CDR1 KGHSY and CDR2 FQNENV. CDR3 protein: CASSHYRETNYGYTF. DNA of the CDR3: TGTGCCAGCAGCCATTACAGGGAAACTAACTATGGCTACACCTTC.

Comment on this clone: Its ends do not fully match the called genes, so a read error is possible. CDR3 protein: CAWILAGGRDMQYF. The DNA for the CDR3 is TGTGCCTGGATTCTAGCGGGAGGACGAGATATGCAGTATTTT. This chain links TRBV30 with TRBJ2-3; the match to TRBD2 covers 11 bases. Germline V CDR1 and CDR2: GTSNPN, SVGIG (reference sequence). The CDR3 spans 14 residues. Filled out from reference TRBV30 and TRBJ2-3, the complete variable domain reads SQTIHQWPATLVQPVGSPLSLECTVEGTSNPNLYWYRQAAGRGLQLLFYSVGIGQISSEVPQNLSASRPQDRQFILSSKKLLLSDSGFYLCAWILAGGRDMQYFGPGTRLTVL.

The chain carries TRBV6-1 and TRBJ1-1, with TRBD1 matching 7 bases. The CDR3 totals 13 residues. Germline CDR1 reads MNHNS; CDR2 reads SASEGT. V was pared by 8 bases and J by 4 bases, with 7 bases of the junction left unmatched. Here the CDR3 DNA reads TGTGCCAGCCGAGACAGGGCGGCCACTGAAGCTTTCTTT. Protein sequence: CASRDRAATEAFF.

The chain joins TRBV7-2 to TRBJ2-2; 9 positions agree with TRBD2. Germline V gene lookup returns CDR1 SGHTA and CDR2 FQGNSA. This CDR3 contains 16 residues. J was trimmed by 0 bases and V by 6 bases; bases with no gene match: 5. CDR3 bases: TGTGCCAGCAGGAAGACTAGCGGCACGAACACCGGGGAGCTGTTTTTT. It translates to CASRKTSGTNTGELFF.

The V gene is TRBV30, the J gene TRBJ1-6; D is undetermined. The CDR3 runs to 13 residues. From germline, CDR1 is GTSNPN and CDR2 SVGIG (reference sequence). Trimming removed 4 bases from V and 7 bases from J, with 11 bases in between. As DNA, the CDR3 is TGTGCCTGGACCAAAGGTCTAAATTCACCCCTCCACTTT. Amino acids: CAWTKGLNSPLHF.

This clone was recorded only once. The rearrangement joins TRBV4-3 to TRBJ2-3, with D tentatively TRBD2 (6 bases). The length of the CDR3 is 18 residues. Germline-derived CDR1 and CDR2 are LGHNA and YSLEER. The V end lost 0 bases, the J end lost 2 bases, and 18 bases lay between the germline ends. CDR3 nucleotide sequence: TGCGCCAGCAGCCAAGATACAGCGCTAGCGCGCCCCACAGATACGCAGTATTTT. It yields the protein CASSQDTALARPTDTQYF.

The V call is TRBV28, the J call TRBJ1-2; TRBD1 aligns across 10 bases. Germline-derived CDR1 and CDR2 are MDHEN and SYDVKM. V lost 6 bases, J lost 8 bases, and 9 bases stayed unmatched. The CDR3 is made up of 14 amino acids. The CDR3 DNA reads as TGTGCCAGCAGCAGGGACAGGGGATTTTGGGGCTACACCTTC. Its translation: CASSRDRGFWGYTF.

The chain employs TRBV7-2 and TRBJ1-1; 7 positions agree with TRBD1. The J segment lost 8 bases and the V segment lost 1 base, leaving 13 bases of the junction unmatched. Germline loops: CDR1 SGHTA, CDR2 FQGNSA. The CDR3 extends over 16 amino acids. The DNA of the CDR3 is TGTGCCAGCAGCTTAGGGCAGGGGGTATTCAAATTAGAAGCTTTCTTT. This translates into CASSLGQGVFKLEAFF.

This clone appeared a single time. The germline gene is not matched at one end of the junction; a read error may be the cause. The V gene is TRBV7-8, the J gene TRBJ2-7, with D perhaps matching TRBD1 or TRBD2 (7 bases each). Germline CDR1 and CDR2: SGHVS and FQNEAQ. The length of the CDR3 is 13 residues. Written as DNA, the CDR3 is TGTGCCAGCAGCTTAGCGGGGGGGACAGCTTGGCACTTC. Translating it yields CASSLAGGTAWHF.

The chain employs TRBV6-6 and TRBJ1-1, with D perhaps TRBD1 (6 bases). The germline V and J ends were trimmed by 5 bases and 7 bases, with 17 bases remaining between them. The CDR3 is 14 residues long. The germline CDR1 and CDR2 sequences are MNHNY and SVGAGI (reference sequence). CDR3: CASSKSDSFGEAFF. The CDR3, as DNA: TGTGCCAGCAGTAAGTCGGACAGTTTCGGTGAAGCTTTCTTT.

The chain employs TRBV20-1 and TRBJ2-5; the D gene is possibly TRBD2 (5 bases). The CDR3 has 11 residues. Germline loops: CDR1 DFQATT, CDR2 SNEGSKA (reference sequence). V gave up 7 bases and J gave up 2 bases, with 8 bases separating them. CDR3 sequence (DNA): TGCAGTGGGGAGCAGCAAGAGACCCAGTACTTC. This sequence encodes CSGEQQETQYF.

The CDR3 sequence is CASSSQLAGGGDTQYF. As DNA, the CDR3 is TGTGCCAGCAGCTCCCAGCTAGCGGGAGGAGGGGATACGCAGTATTTT. V gene TRBV11-3 combines with J gene TRBJ2-3; 11 nucleotides agree with TRBD2. This CDR3 region has 16 residues. V lost 4 bases to trimming and J lost 6 bases; unmatched junction nucleotides: 9. Germline V gene sequence: CDR1 SGHNT, CDR2 YENEEA.

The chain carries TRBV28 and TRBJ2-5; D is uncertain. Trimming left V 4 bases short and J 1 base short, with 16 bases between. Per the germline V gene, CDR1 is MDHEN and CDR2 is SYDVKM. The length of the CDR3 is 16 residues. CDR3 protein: CASSSRIGAIQETQYF. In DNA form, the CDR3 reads TGTGCCAGCAGTTCACGAATAGGCGCCATCCAAGAGACCCAGTACTTC.